This T cell receptor (beta chain) was retrieved from a study of blood T cells in healthy people across ages. Whole-study results and caveats: Conclusively comparing naive with antigen-experienced cells was impossible with unsorted PBMCs. Long-lived donors had more naive CD4+ cells and higher diversity than aged donors.

Notes on this clonotype: Its antigen is still unknown.

Together with a sample-barcoded 5' primer, a J-beta primer mix was included in a second PCR lasting about 6 to 11 cycles. Sequencing of every sample gave 3 million or more CDR3-containing paired-end reads. TCRdb recomputed calls from the 5' RACE reads with MiXCR, one row per CDR3 protein. The data contain approximately 960,000 distinct CDR3 sequences, 25% to 30% of them seen just once; the ten biggest clones take up about 9.4%. Germline CDR1 reads SGHVS; CDR2 reads FQNEAQ. With 5 bases removed from V and 4 bases from J, the gap between germline ends came to 11 bases. This CDR3 has 13 amino acids. The sample was also reused in another study, on T cells of mothers and their children.

This receptor was identified in a woman aged 40 to 50 in good health. The sample taken for sequencing was blood. The chain joins TRBV7-8 to TRBJ1-1; no clear D. CDR3 sequence (DNA): TGTGCCAGCAGCACCCACTCGTCCACTGAAGCTTTCTTT. It yields the protein CASSTHSSTEAFF.